Each of the 13 T cell receptor beta chains below was sequenced from the same sample in a study of CD8+CD57+ T cells in acquired aplastic anemia. Template material for TCR beta VDJ and CDR3 profiling consisted of genomic DNA. A single record per CDR3 protein comes from TCRdb applying MiXCR to the reads. The sample carries about 120,000 distinct CDR3 sequences, about 50% recorded once. Patients selected for sequencing had displayed CD8+CD57+ cell expansion by flow cytometry. The sequenced sample was sorted CD4+, CD8+, or CD8+CD57+ T cells (not recorded which) from PBMCs. These receptors were collected from a human donor with aplastic anemia.

V and J are TRBV2 and TRBJ2-7; 8 nucleotides agree with TRBD1. Looked up from germline, CDR1 is SNHLY and CDR2 is FYNNEI. V trimming: 5 bases; J trimming: 3 bases; junction bases outside the gene matches: 9. This CDR3 has 15 residues. The CDR3 sequence: CASSSGQAILYEQYF. The CDR3 DNA sequence: TGTGCCAGCAGTTCGGGACAGGCAATTCTCTACGAGCAGTACTTC. Looking up the rest from reference TRBV2 and TRBJ2-7 gives the full variable domain: EPEVTQTPSHQVTQMGQEVILRCVPISNHLYFYWYRQILGQKVEFLVSFYNNEISEKSEIFDDQFSVERPDGSNFTLKIRSTKLEDSAMYFCASSSGQAILYEQYFGPGTRLTVT.

A note on this clonotype: Its ends do not fully match the called genes, so a read error is possible. This chain uses TRBV11-2 with TRBJ1-2; 9 positions agree with TRBD1. CDR3 length equals 16 residues. Germline assignment: CDR1 SGHAT and CDR2 FQNNGV. The CDR3 sequence: CASSLETGGRNYGYTF. CDR3 nucleotide sequence: TGTGCCAGCAGCCTAGAGACAGGGGGTCGTAACTATGGCTACACCTTC.

V is TRBV10-3 and J is TRBJ1-1, with D unresolved. Germline-derived CDR1 and CDR2 are ENHRY and SYGVKD. The V gene lost 2 bases and the J gene lost 1 base, with 2 bases spanning the gap. The CDR3 is 12 amino acids. The DNA of the CDR3 is TGTGCCATCAGTGAGAGGAACACTGAAGCTTTCTTT. Translating it yields CAISERNTEAFF.

The chain employs TRBV5-1 and TRBJ1-1; 7 positions match TRBD1. Looked up from germline, CDR1 is SGHRS and CDR2 is YFSETQ. The CDR3 spans 14 residues. Unmatched junction bases numbered 2, after V lost 2 bases and J lost 1 base. The CDR3 nucleotides read TGCGCCAGCAGCTTCGGGACAGCGAACACTGAAGCTTTCTTT. Translation: CASSFGTANTEAFF.

The J gene is TRBJ1-1, the V gene TRBV9; D is perhaps TRBD1 (6 bases). V lost 3 bases and J lost 6, with 12 bases in between. There are 13 residues in the CDR3. Germline-derived CDR1 and CDR2 are SGDLS and YYNGEE. CDR3 DNA sequence: TGTGCCAGCAGCGCCCTACAGGGTTCTGAAGCTTTCTTT. Its protein product is CASSALQGSEAFF.

This clonotype was detected only once. The chain employs TRBV20-1 and TRBJ1-1; maybe TRBD1 (6 bases). Germline lookup yields CDR1 DFQATT and CDR2 SNEGSKA (reference sequence). V lost 4 bases and J 1 base, leaving 7 bases between the germline ends. The CDR3 runs to 12 residues. In DNA form, the CDR3 reads TGCAGTGCTAACAGGGAGAACACTGAAGCTTTCTTT. It yields the protein CSANRENTEAFF.

The chain links TRBV10-1 to TRBJ2-3, with D possibly TRBD2 on 6 matching bases. The germline CDR1 and CDR2 sequences are WNHNN and SYGVQD (reference sequence). CDR3 size: 16 residues. V lost 0 bases to trimming and J lost 6 bases, with 16 bases between them. CDR3 in DNA: TGCGCCAGCAGTGAGTCGGGGCAGGGAGGATCGGATACGCAGTATTTT. Protein: CASSESGQGGSDTQYF.

CDR3 sequence: CASSLIISGSTDTQYF. The CDR3 bases are TGTGCCAGCAGTTTAATCATTAGCGGCAGCACAGATACGCAGTATTTT. The chain employs TRBV12-3 or TRBV12-4 and TRBJ2-3, with a possible D match to TRBD2 (6 bases). Trimming left V 2 bases short and J 0 bases short, with 12 bases between. CDR3 length equals 16 residues.

Details on this clonotype: Sequence at one end of the junction differs from germline and may be a read error. This sequence joins TRBV19 and TRBJ2-1, with D tentatively TRBD1 or TRBD2 (5 bases each). This CDR3 is built from 14 residues. Germline CDR1 LNHDA, CDR2 SQIVND (reference sequence). The CDR3, as DNA: TGTGCCGGTAGTATGGGGGAAGCTGTCAGTGAGCAGTTCTTC. It codes for CAGSMGEAVSEQFF.

The chain couples TRBV20-1 to TRBJ2-3; 7 bases line up with TRBD2. CDR3 length: 14 amino acids. Germline assignment: CDR1 DFQATT and CDR2 SNEGSKA (reference sequence). The V segment lost 1 base and the J segment 1 base; nucleotides outside the gene matches: 2. In DNA form, the CDR3 reads TGCAGTGCTAGAGTTGCGGGAGGCACAGATACGCAGTATTTT. Protein sequence: CSARVAGGTDTQYF.

Turning to this clonotype: Germline is not matched at one junction end, which may reflect a read error. The chain joins TRBV20-1 to TRBJ1-1, with a weak D call TRBD1 (5 bases). This CDR3 is 14 amino acids long. The germline CDR1 and CDR2 sequences are DFQATT and SNEGSKA (reference sequence). DNA for the CDR3: TGCAGTGCTGCCGATGTGAGGTTGGGGACTGAAGCCTTCTTT. Its protein is CSAADVRLGTEAFF.

This clonotype appeared once. V is TRBV10-3 and J is TRBJ1-6; D ambiguous. Germline V lookup: CDR1 ENHRY, CDR2 SYGVKD. The length of the CDR3 is 16 residues. V dropped 10 bases and J dropped 4 bases, with 20 bases sitting between them. CDR3 sequence: CASSDDPLGYNSPLHF. CDR3 nucleotide sequence: TGTGCCAGCAGCGACGACCCTCTGGGGTATAATTCACCCCTCCACTTT.

J is TRBJ1-6 and V is TRBV5-1; 8 bases map to TRBD1. The V segment lost 0 bases and the J segment 10 bases; nucleotides outside the gene matches: 3. The CDR3 runs to 14 residues. Germline loops: CDR1 SGHRS, CDR2 YFSETQ. CDR3 DNA sequence: TGCGCCAGCAGCTTGGGCAGGGGGCAATCACCCCTCCACTTT. It specifies CASSLGRGQSPLHF.